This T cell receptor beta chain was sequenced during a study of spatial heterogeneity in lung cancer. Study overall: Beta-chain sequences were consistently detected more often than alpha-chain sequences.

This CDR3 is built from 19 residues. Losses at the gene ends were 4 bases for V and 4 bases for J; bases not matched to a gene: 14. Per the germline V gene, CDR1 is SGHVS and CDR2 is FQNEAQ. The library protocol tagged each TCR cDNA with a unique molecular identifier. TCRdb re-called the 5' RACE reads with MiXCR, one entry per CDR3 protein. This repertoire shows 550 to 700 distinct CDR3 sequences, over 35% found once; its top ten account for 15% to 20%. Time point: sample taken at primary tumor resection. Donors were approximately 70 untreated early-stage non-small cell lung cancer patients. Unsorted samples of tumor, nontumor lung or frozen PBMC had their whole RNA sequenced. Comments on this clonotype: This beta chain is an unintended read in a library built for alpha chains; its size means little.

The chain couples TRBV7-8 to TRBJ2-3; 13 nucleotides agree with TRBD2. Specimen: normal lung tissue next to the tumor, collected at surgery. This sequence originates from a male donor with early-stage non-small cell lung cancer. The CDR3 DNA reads TGTGCCAGCAGCTATAGCGGCGGTACTAGCGGGAGGGTGGCAGATACGCAGTATTTT. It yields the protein CASSYSGGTSGRVADTQYF.